The 14 T cell receptor beta chains given below trace back to one sample, sequenced in a study of T cells in Graves' hyperthyroidism and ophthalmopathy. RNA transcripts were the template for amplifying TCR beta CDR3 regions. With the HTBI primer set, the TCR CDR3 went through a first round of RT-PCR. TCRdb analysed the multiplex PCR reads with MiXCR anew, one entry per CDR3 protein. The sample carries 400,000 to 600,000 distinct CDR3 sequences, 15% to 20% recorded once. Material: blood. The receptor source for this set is a woman under 40 with Graves' ophthalmopathy.

This clonotype turned up a few times. V and J are TRBV19 and TRBJ2-3, with TRBD1 matching 10 bases. This CDR3 contains 14 residues. J was trimmed by 3 bases and V by 10 bases; bases with no gene match: 7. CDR1 LNHDA and CDR2 SQIVND come from the germline V gene (reference sequence). The CDR3 loop is CATTDRGTTDTQYF. The CDR3 DNA sequence: TGTGCCACAACGGACAGGGGGACGACAGATACGCAGTATTTT. The variable domain in full, completed from reference TRBV19 and TRBJ2-3, reads DGGITQSPKYLFRKEGQNVTLSCEQNLNHDAMYWYRQDPGQGLRLIYYSQIVNDFQKGDIAEGYSVSREKKESFPLTVTSAQKNPTAFYLCATTDRGTTDTQYFGPGTRLTVL.

The V gene is TRBV10-3, the J gene TRBJ1-5; 9 bases fit TRBD1. The V gene end was trimmed by 4 bases and the J gene end by 5 bases; junction bases not matched to a gene: 6. The CDR3 runs to 15 residues. Looked up from germline, CDR1 is ENHRY and CDR2 is SYGVKD. In nucleotides, the CDR3 is TGTGCCATCAGTGGGCAACAGGGGGCTGATCAGCCCCAGCATTTT. Its translation: CAISGQQGADQPQHF.

As concerns this clonotype: The junction shows a germline mismatch at one end, possibly a read error. The chain couples TRBV3-1 to TRBJ1-4, with 9 bases aligning to TRBD1. CDR3 size: 16 residues. Germline lookup yields CDR1 LGHDT and CDR2 YNNKEL (reference sequence). In DNA, the CDR3 is TGTGCCAGCAGCCAGATGTCCGGGACAGGGTCTGAAAAACTGCTTTTT. As protein: CASSQMSGTGSEKLLF.

Many counts were recorded for this clonotype. The J gene is TRBJ2-3, the V gene TRBV20-1; D is uncertain. Trimming left V 4 bases short and J 0 bases short, with 8 bases between. The CDR3 runs 13 residues. CDR1 is DFQATT and CDR2 is SNEGSKA in the germline V gene (reference sequence). In nucleotides, the CDR3 is TGCAGTGCTAAGTGGGTTAGCACAGATACGCAGTATTTT. This encodes CSAKWVSTDTQYF.

This clonotype has more than one count but fewer than ten. One end of the junction is discordant with germline, which a read error may explain. The rearrangement uses TRBV3-1 and TRBJ2-7, with a weak D call TRBD2 (5 bases). In germline, CDR1 is LGHDT, CDR2 YNNKEL (reference sequence). The CDR3 is 19 amino acids. CDR3 bases: TGTGCCAGCAGCCAAGATCCGGCCAGGTGGCGGGCTAGCTCCTACGTGCAGTACTTC. This encodes CASSQDPARWRASSYVQYF.

A few counts support this clonotype. A read error is possible here, since a much larger clone lies one base away. The gene calls are TRBV9 and TRBJ2-5; 11 nucleotides align to TRBD2. The CDR3 contains 14 residues. Germline values: CDR1 SGDLS, CDR2 YYNGEE. With V trimmed by 4 bases and J by 3 bases, 2 bases remained unmatched. The CDR3 here is CASSSTSGEETQYF. The CDR3, as DNA: TGTGCCAGCAGCTCGACTAGCGGGGAAGAGACCCAGTACTTC.

The rearrangement joins TRBV4-2 to TRBJ2-3, with TRBD2 matching over 7 bases. Trimming removed 0 bases from V and 2 bases from J; junction bases left unmatched: 11. The CDR3 consists of 18 residues. The germline CDR1 and CDR2 sequences are LGHNA and YNFKEQ. The CDR3, as DNA: TGTGCCAGCAGCCAAGATTGGGCTAGCGGAGGCCTCACAGATACGCAGTATTTT. Amino acids: CASSQDWASGGLTDTQYF.

This clonotype was counted a few times. A read error may account for a junction end that differs from germline. The chain combines TRBV7-2 with TRBJ2-1, with 12 bases matching TRBD2. From germline, CDR1 is SGHTA and CDR2 FQGNSA. There are 17 residues in the CDR3. CDR3 DNA: TGCGCCAGCAGCCAAGAAGCTAGCGGGAGGGGATACAATGAGCAGTTCTTC. This translates into CASSQEASGRGYNEQFF.

This rearrangement joins TRBV12-3 or TRBV12-4 to TRBJ1-4, with D perhaps matching TRBD1 (6 bases). V lost 3 bases and J 8 bases, leaving 13 bases between the germline ends. This CDR3 has 14 amino acids. The CDR3 DNA follows: TGTGCCAGCAGTTTTCGACAGGCTGGCGAAAAACTGTTTTTT. Its translation is CASSFRQAGEKLFF.

This clonotype has at least ten counts. The CDR3 nucleotides read TGCAGTGCTAGTAGCAGCCTAGCGGGATACCGTTACTCTCCCTACGAGCAGTACTTC. Protein: CSASSSLAGYRYSPYEQYF. This chain links TRBV20-1 with TRBJ2-7; TRBD2 agrees at 9 bases. The ends lost 3 bases at V and 2 bases at J; junction bases unmatched: 20. CDR1 is DFQATT, CDR2 SNEGSKA, per germline (reference sequence). The length of the CDR3 is 19 residues.

This clonotype was picked up many times. V gene TRBV12-3 or TRBV12-4 combines with J gene TRBJ2-5; weak D call: TRBD2 (6 bases). With 3 bases removed from V and 4 bases from J, the gap between germline ends came to 9 bases. The CDR3 loop spans 13 amino acids. CDR3 amino acids: CASSFRRGETQYF. Here the CDR3 DNA reads TGTGCCAGCAGTTTTCGGCGGGGAGAGACCCAGTACTTC.

The J gene is TRBJ1-1, the V gene TRBV20-1; D possibly corresponds to TRBD1 (5 bases). CDR1 is DFQATT, CDR2 SNEGSKA, per germline (reference sequence). Between the trimmed V and J ends, which lost 0 bases and 4 bases, there was a span of 12 bases. The CDR3 is 14 amino acids. CDR3 loop: CSARDSSGGTEAFF. In DNA form, the CDR3 reads TGCAGTGCTAGAGATTCCTCGGGGGGCACTGAAGCTTTCTTT.

This clonotype was seen at least ten times. The rearrangement joins TRBV18 to TRBJ2-7; TRBD1 matches 8 bases. CDR1 and CDR2 from the germline V gene are KGHSH and LQKENI. The CDR3 has 15 amino acids. J lost 2 bases, V lost 6 bases, and 9 bases had no gene match. The CDR3 DNA is TGTGCCAGCTCCCGGGCTTTGGGACAGGCCTACGAGCAGTACTTC. This encodes CASSRALGQAYEQYF.

The chain links TRBV15 to TRBJ1-2; D is perhaps TRBD1 (6 bases). V shed 0 bases and J shed 8 bases, with 16 bases lying between them. The CDR3 runs to 15 residues. The germline gives CDR1 LNHNV, CDR2 YYDKDF (reference sequence). The CDR3 region is CATSREGRGSGGYTF. CDR3 coding DNA: TGTGCCACCAGCAGAGAAGGCAGGGGTTCTGGGGGCTACACCTTC.